The present T cell receptor (beta chain) was sequenced within a study of OX40 agonist ivuxolimab in advanced cancers. V was clipped by 4 bases and J by 1 base, with 11 bases between them. This CDR3 contains 15 residues. Germline CDR1 and CDR2: MGHRA and YSYEKL. TCRdb keeps only in-frame clones here, not all; method: immunoSEQ multiplex PCR. The table has about 39,000 clones, about 90% seen once; the top ten hold 22%. The rearrangement uses TRBV4-1 and TRBJ1-3; D gene ambiguous. This clonotype was sampled from an adult with an advanced solid tumor such as melanoma, head and neck, liver or kidney cancer. Here the sequenced sample was CD4+ or CD8+ T cells sorted from blood, taken in a trial of the OX40 agonist ivuxolimab. DNA of the CDR3: TGCGCCAGCAGCCGGAGACAAACTTCTGGAAACACCATATATTTT. This translates into CASSRRQTSGNTIYF.